This is a list of T cell receptor beta chains from one sample in a study of OX40 agonist ivuxolimab in advanced cancers. Clones were read by immunoSEQ multiplex PCR, and TCRdb kept only the in-frame ones, dropping some. The sample lists more than 75,000 clones; approximately 86% were seen once. This sample comprised CD4+ or CD8+ T cells sorted from blood, obtained in a trial of the OX40 agonist ivuxolimab. These receptor sequences come from an adult with an advanced solid tumor such as melanoma, head and neck, liver or kidney cancer. CDR3s include the opening cysteine and the closing phenylalanine or tryptophan. The D gene is left open where the match is weak. Size values are once, few and many counts, or a class for expanded clones, and some rows have none.

abundance,v_gene,d_gene,j_gene,CDR3nt,CDR3aa
.,TRBV6-6,.,TRBJ2-1,TGTGCCAGCAGCTCCAAAAACTACAATGAGCAGTTCTTC,CASSSKNYNEQFF
.,TRBV18,TRBD2,TRBJ2-3,TGTGCCAGCTCACCGACTAGCGGGGGGGCTGAGACGCAGTATTTT,CASSPTSGGAETQYF
.,TRBV18,TRBD1,TRBJ2-6,TGTGCCAGCTCAGGACAGGGGGCGTCTGGGGCCAACGTCCTGACTTTC,CASSGQGASGANVLTF
.,TRBV10-3,TRBD1,TRBJ2-7,TGTGCCAGCAAGGGGGCCTCGGGCTCCTACGAGCAGTACTTC,CASKGASGSYEQYF
.,TRBV7-9,.,TRBJ2-2,TGTGCCAGCACCCGATTGGGGCCGAACACCGGGGAGCTGTTTTTT,CASTRLGPNTGELFF
.,TRBV4-2,TRBD1,TRBJ1-6,TGTGCCAGCAGCCAAGCGGACAGGGGGAACGTTAATTCACCCCTCCACTTT,CASSQADRGNVNSPLHF
once,TRBV10-3,.,TRBJ1-5,TGTGCCATCAGTTTTGACAGTAGCAATCAGCCCCAGCATTTT,CAISFDSSNQPQHF
few,TRBV6-5,.,TRBJ1-1,TGTGCCAGCAGTTACTCTCTGAACACTGAAGCTTTCTTT,CASSYSLNTEAFF
.,TRBV2,.,TRBJ1-5,TGTGCCAGCGACGAATATAGCAATCAGCCCCAGCATTTT,CASDEYSNQPQHF
.,TRBV10-2,.,TRBJ2-7,TGCGCCAGCAAGCAGGGTAAGGGCCACGAGCAGTACTTC,CASKQGKGHEQYF
.,TRBV5-1,TRBD2,TRBJ2-5,TGCGCCAGCAGCTTGGGACTAGCGGGAGGACAGGAGACCCAGTACTTC,CASSLGLAGGQETQYF
.,TRBV11-2,TRBD1,TRBJ1-2,TGTGCCAGCAGCAAGGACAGGCGGGGTGGCTACACCTTC,CASSKDRRGGYTF
once,TRBV2,.,TRBJ2-1,TGTGCCAGCAGTGCTGAAGCAGCTGAGCAGTTCTTC,CASSAEAAEQFF
once,TRBV7-8,.,TRBJ2-6,TGTGCCAGCAGCCATGGGGAGGCTGGGGCCAACGTCCTGACTTTC,CASSHGEAGANVLTF
.,TRBV7-9,.,TRBJ2-3,TGTGCCAGCAGTACCGGACAGGGACTACCTCATTTT,CASSTGQGLPHF
.,TRBV6-5,.,TRBJ1-4,TGTGCCAGCACCCCCTCAGGGAGGGCTGAAAAACTGTTTTTT,CASTPSGRAEKLFF
.,TRBV4-1,TRBD1,TRBJ2-5,TGCGCCAGCAGCCAACGGACAGGGGGAGAGACCCAGTACTTC,CASSQRTGGETQYF
.,TRBV7-6,.,TRBJ1-1,TGTGCCAGCAGCTTACGGCAGCTGAACACTGAAGCTTTCTTT,CASSLRQLNTEAFF
once,TRBV27,TRBD1,TRBJ1-5,TGTGCCAGCGGCCGTCCAGGACAGGGGACCGGGCGGCCCCAGCATTTT,CASGRPGQGTGRPQHF
.,TRBV2,.,TRBJ1-1,TGTGCCAGCATCACGGAGGGTGGCAGTTTGACTGAAGCTTTCTTT,CASITEGGSLTEAFF
.,TRBV6-6,.,TRBJ1-1,TGTGCCAGCAGGCCTGACAGGAGTGAAGCTTTCTTT,CASRPDRSEAFF
.,TRBV5-1,.,TRBJ2-7,TGCGCCAGCAGCTTGGCGGCGGCCTCCTACGAGCAGTACTTC,CASSLAAASYEQYF